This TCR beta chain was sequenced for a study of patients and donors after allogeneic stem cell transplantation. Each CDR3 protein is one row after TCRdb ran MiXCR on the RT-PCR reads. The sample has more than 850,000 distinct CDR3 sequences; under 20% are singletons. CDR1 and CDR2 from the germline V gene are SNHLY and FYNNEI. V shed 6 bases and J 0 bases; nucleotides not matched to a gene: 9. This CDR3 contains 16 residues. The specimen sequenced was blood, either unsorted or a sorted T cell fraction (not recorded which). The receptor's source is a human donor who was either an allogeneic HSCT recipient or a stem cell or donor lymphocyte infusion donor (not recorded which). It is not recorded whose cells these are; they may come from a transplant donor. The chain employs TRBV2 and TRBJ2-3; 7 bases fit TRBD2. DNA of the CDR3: TGTGCCAGCAGCGAGCGGGATTCGGCTAGCACAGATACGCAGTATTTT. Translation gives CASSERDSASTDTQYF. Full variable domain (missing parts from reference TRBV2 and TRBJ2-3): EPEVTQTPSHQVTQMGQEVILRCVPISNHLYFYWYRQILGQKVEFLVSFYNNEISEKSEIFDDQFSVERPDGSNFTLKIRSTKLEDSAMYFCASSERDSASTDTQYFGPGTRLTVL.